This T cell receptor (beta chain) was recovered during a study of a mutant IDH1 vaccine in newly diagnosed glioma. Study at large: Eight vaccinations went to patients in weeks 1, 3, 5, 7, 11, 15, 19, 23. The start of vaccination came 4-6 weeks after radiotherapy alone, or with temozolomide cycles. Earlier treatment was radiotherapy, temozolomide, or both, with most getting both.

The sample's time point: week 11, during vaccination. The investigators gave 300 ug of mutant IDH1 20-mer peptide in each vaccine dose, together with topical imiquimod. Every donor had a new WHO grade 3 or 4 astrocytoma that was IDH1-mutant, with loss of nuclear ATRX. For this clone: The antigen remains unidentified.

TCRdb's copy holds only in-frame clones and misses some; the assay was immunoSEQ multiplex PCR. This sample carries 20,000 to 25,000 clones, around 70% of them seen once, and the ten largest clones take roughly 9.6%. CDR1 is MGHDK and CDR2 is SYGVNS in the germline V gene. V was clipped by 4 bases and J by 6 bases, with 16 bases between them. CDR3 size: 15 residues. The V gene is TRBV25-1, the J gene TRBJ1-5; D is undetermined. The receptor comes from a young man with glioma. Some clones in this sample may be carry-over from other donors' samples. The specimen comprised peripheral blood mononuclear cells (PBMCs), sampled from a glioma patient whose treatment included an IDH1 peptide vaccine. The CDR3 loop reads CASSGRGMGGQPQHF. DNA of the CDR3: TGTGCCAGCAGTGGGCGGGGTATGGGCGGTCAGCCCCAGCATTTT.